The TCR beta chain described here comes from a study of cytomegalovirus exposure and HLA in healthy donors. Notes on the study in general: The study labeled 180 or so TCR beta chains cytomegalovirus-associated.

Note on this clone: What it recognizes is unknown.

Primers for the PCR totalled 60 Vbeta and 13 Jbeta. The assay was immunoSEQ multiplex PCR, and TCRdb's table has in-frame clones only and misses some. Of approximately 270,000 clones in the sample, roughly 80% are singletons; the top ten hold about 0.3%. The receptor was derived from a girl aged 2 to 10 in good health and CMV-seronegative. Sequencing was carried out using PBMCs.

CDR3 in DNA: TGTGCCAGCATCCTAGACAGGGGTGGTCGAGAGCAGTACTTC. Its protein product is CASILDRGGREQYF. J is TRBJ2-7 and V is TRBV6-1; 8 nucleotides match TRBD1. V lost 7 bases to trimming and J lost 7 bases; unmatched junction nucleotides: 12. This CDR3 spans 14 amino acids. The V gene's germline CDR1 is MNHNS and CDR2 SASEGT.